This is a list of T cell receptor beta chains from one sample in a study of T cells in Graves' hyperthyroidism and ophthalmopathy. One entry per CDR3 protein, called by TCRdb with MiXCR from the multiplex PCR reads. Of fewer than 900,000 distinct CDR3 sequences listed, approximately 16% are singletons. The sample comprised blood. These receptors were collected from a man younger than 30 with Graves' hyperthyroidism. The CDR3 runs from the conserved cysteine through the conserved F or W. A D gene is named only where the DNA matches it firmly. Size values are once, few and many counts, or a class for expanded clones, and some rows have none.

cdr3_aa: CASSQTLSLETQYF
cdr3_nt: TGTGCCAGCAGTCAGACACTAAGTCTAGAGACCCAGTACTTC
j_call: TRBJ2-5
clone_size: few
d_call: NA
v_call: TRBV7-9

cdr3_aa: CASRTGTGYYNEQFF
cdr3_nt: TGTGCCAGCAGGACCGGGACAGGGTATTACAATGAGCAGTTCTTC
j_call: TRBJ2-1
clone_size: few
d_call: TRBD1
v_call: TRBV28

cdr3_aa: CASSLGQGAVDF
cdr3_nt: TGTGCCAGCAGCTTGGGACAGGGCGCTGTTGACTTC
j_call: TRBJ2-4
clone_size: few
d_call: TRBD1
v_call: TRBV11-3

cdr3_aa: CASTLAGGTDTQYF
cdr3_nt: TGTGCCAGCACTCTAGCGGGAGGCACAGATACGCAGTATTTT
j_call: TRBJ2-3
clone_size: many
d_call: TRBD2
v_call: TRBV2

cdr3_aa: CAISRASGTPTDTQYF
cdr3_nt: TGTGCCATCAGTCGAGCTAGCGGGACCCCCACAGATACGCAGTATTTT
j_call: TRBJ2-3
clone_size: NA
d_call: TRBD2
v_call: TRBV10-3

cdr3_aa: CSARDPWTGLYNSPLHF
cdr3_nt: TGCAGTGCTAGAGATCCGTGGACAGGCCTGTATAATTCACCCCTCCACTTT
j_call: TRBJ1-6
clone_size: NA
d_call: TRBD1
v_call: TRBV20-1

cdr3_aa: CASSGNPLAGLDIGELFF
cdr3_nt: TGTGCCAGCAGCGGAAACCCTCTAGCGGGCCTAGACATCGGGGAGCTGTTTTTT
j_call: TRBJ2-2
clone_size: NA
d_call: TRBD2
v_call: TRBV4-2

cdr3_aa: CASRPGQGTYEQYF
cdr3_nt: TGTGCCAGCAGACCCGGGCAGGGAACCTACGAGCAGTACTTC
j_call: TRBJ2-7
clone_size: many
d_call: NA
v_call: TRBV7-2

cdr3_aa: CAVFPDRGETQYF
cdr3_nt: TGTGCCGTATTCCCGGACAGGGGTGAGACCCAGTACTTC
j_call: TRBJ2-5
clone_size: many
d_call: TRBD1
v_call: TRBV28

cdr3_aa: CASSPGVAFIGELFF
cdr3_nt: TGTGCCAGCAGTCCGGGGGTAGCTTTCATCGGGGAGCTGTTTTTT
j_call: TRBJ2-2
clone_size: few
d_call: NA
v_call: TRBV6-1

cdr3_aa: CSARGQVEAFF
cdr3_nt: TGCAGTGCTAGAGGGCAGGTTGAAGCTTTCTTT
j_call: TRBJ1-1
clone_size: few
d_call: NA
v_call: TRBV20-1

cdr3_aa: CASGLGVREKLFF
cdr3_nt: TGTGCTAGTGGTTTGGGGGTTAGGGAAAAACTGTTTTTT
j_call: TRBJ1-4
clone_size: few
d_call: NA
v_call: TRBV12-5

cdr3_aa: CASSTPSGSYEQYF
cdr3_nt: TGTGCCAGCAGCACACCTAGCGGCTCCTACGAGCAGTACTTC
j_call: TRBJ2-7
clone_size: many
d_call: TRBD2
v_call: TRBV28

cdr3_aa: CASSPDRRGELFF
cdr3_nt: TGTGCCAGCAGTCCGGACCGGAGGGGGGAGCTGTTTTTT
j_call: TRBJ2-2
clone_size: few
d_call: NA
v_call: TRBV12-3/TRBV12-4

cdr3_aa: CASSYGDSLMNTEAFF
cdr3_nt: TGTGCCAGCTCCTATGGGGATAGCCTGATGAACACTGAAGCTTTCTTT
j_call: TRBJ1-1
clone_size: few
d_call: NA
v_call: TRBV9

cdr3_aa: CASSFYGTSGRYPITGELFF
cdr3_nt: TGTGCCAGCAGCTTCTACGGGACTAGCGGGAGGTACCCCATCACCGGGGAGCTGTTTTTT
j_call: TRBJ2-2
clone_size: NA
d_call: TRBD2
v_call: TRBV5-6

cdr3_aa: CSARDVAAGSTDTQYF
cdr3_nt: TGCAGTGCTAGAGATGTGGCGGCAGGGAGCACAGATACGCAGTATTTT
j_call: TRBJ2-3
clone_size: many
d_call: NA
v_call: TRBV20-1

cdr3_aa: CSSQREGEKLFF
cdr3_nt: TGCAGCAGCCAGAGGGAGGGGGAAAAACTGTTTTTT
j_call: TRBJ1-4
clone_size: few
d_call: NA
v_call: TRBV20-1

cdr3_aa: CASSASLLGSYNEHFF
cdr3_nt: TGTGCCAGCAGCGCAAGCCTTTTGGGCTCCTACAATGAGCATTTCTTC
j_call: TRBJ2-1
clone_size: NA
d_call: NA
v_call: TRBV7-2

cdr3_aa: CASSGTLLSGANVLTF
cdr3_nt: TGTGCCAGCTCTGGGACACTTCTCTCTGGGGCCAACGTCCTGACTTTC
j_call: TRBJ2-6
clone_size: many
d_call: NA
v_call: TRBV2

cdr3_aa: CAISTTSGPSYEQYF
cdr3_nt: TGTGCCATCAGTACAACTAGCGGGCCATCCTACGAGCAGTACTTC
j_call: TRBJ2-7
clone_size: few
d_call: TRBD2
v_call: TRBV10-3

cdr3_aa: CASSLAGGRSETQYF
cdr3_nt: TGTGCCAGCAGCTTAGCGGGAGGGCGGTCGGAGACCCAGTACTTC
j_call: TRBJ2-5
clone_size: few
d_call: TRBD2
v_call: TRBV11-1

cdr3_aa: CASGAWGSDQPQHF
cdr3_nt: TGTGCCAGCGGCGCCTGGGGAAGCGATCAGCCCCAGCATTTT
j_call: TRBJ1-5
clone_size: many
d_call: NA
v_call: TRBV27

cdr3_aa: CATSRERTPGDTQYF
cdr3_nt: TGTGCCACCAGCAGAGAAAGGACCCCGGGAGATACGCAGTATTTT
j_call: TRBJ2-3
clone_size: many
d_call: NA
v_call: TRBV15

cdr3_aa: CASSSTGGNEQFF
cdr3_nt: TGTGCCAGCAGCTCCACGGGGGGCAATGAGCAGTTCTTC
j_call: TRBJ2-1
clone_size: many
d_call: TRBD2
v_call: TRBV7-9

cdr3_aa: CATSTTSGTYNEQFF
cdr3_nt: TGTGCCACCAGCACTACCAGCGGGACCTACAATGAGCAGTTCTTC
j_call: TRBJ2-1
clone_size: NA
d_call: TRBD2
v_call: TRBV15

cdr3_aa: CASSLMWRTEAFF
cdr3_nt: TGTGCCAGCAGCTTAATGTGGCGCACGGAAGCTTTCTTT
j_call: TRBJ1-1
clone_size: few
d_call: NA
v_call: TRBV7-2

cdr3_aa: CASTQRVLAGVNEQFF
cdr3_nt: TGTGCCAGCACCCAAAGGGTACTAGCGGGAGTCAATGAGCAGTTCTTC
j_call: TRBJ2-1
clone_size: few
d_call: TRBD2
v_call: TRBV4-2

cdr3_aa: CASTTQASNQPQHF
cdr3_nt: TGTGCCAGCACCACACAAGCTAGCAATCAGCCCCAGCATTTT
j_call: TRBJ1-5
clone_size: NA
d_call: NA
v_call: TRBV12-3/TRBV12-4

cdr3_aa: CASSAAGANYGYTF
cdr3_nt: TGTGCCAGCAGTGCTGCAGGGGCAAACTATGGCTACACCTTC
j_call: TRBJ1-2
clone_size: NA
d_call: NA
v_call: TRBV2

cdr3_aa: CASRLGTGGSGQYF
cdr3_nt: TGTGCCAGCAGATTGGGGACAGGGGGCTCCGGGCAGTACTTC
j_call: TRBJ2-7
clone_size: few
d_call: TRBD1
v_call: TRBV3-1

cdr3_aa: CASSIGDRGGEQYF
cdr3_nt: TGTGCCAGTAGTATAGGTGACAGGGGAGGCGAGCAGTACTTC
j_call: TRBJ2-7
clone_size: NA
d_call: TRBD1
v_call: TRBV19

cdr3_aa: CASSERGGAIAEAFF
cdr3_nt: TGTGCCAGCAGTGAAAGAGGAGGGGCGATCGCTGAAGCTTTCTTT
j_call: TRBJ1-1
clone_size: few
d_call: NA
v_call: TRBV25-1

cdr3_aa: CSARDVSGEETQYF
cdr3_nt: TGCAGTGCTAGAGATGTTAGCGGAGAAGAGACCCAGTACTTC
j_call: TRBJ2-5
clone_size: few
d_call: NA
v_call: TRBV20-1

cdr3_aa: CASSARTNQPQHF
cdr3_nt: TGTGCCAGCAGCGCCCGGACTAATCAGCCCCAGCATTTT
j_call: TRBJ1-5
clone_size: NA
d_call: NA
v_call: TRBV7-2

cdr3_aa: CASTSPGGLRYNEQFF
cdr3_nt: TGTGCCAGTACCTCTCCTGGCGGATTAAGATACAATGAGCAGTTCTTC
j_call: TRBJ2-1
clone_size: NA
d_call: NA
v_call: TRBV19

cdr3_aa: CASSSGLTSSYEQYF
cdr3_nt: TGTGCCAGCAGCTCGGGACTTACGAGCTCCTACGAGCAGTACTTC
j_call: TRBJ2-7
clone_size: many
d_call: NA
v_call: TRBV12-3/TRBV12-4

cdr3_aa: CASSQGPEGQPQHF
cdr3_nt: TGTGCCAGCAGCCAGGGCCCCGAAGGGCAGCCCCAGCATTTT
j_call: TRBJ1-5
clone_size: few
d_call: NA
v_call: TRBV5-8

cdr3_aa: CASSQRGNTQYF
cdr3_nt: TGTGCCAGCAGCCAAAGGGGGAATACGCAGTATTTT
j_call: TRBJ2-3
clone_size: many
d_call: NA
v_call: TRBV7-2

cdr3_aa: CASTPRRGRGYEQYF
cdr3_nt: TGTGCCAGCACCCCTCGGCGCGGGAGAGGCTACGAGCAGTACTTC
j_call: TRBJ2-7
clone_size: NA
d_call: TRBD2
v_call: TRBV11-3

cdr3_aa: CASSASGIVGYTF
cdr3_nt: TGTGCCAGTAGTGCTTCAGGGATAGTTGGCTACACCTTC
j_call: TRBJ1-2
clone_size: few
d_call: NA
v_call: TRBV19

cdr3_aa: CASSLPGGNEKLFF
cdr3_nt: TGTGCCAGCAGTTTACCGGGGGGGAATGAAAAACTGTTTTTT
j_call: TRBJ1-4
clone_size: NA
d_call: NA
v_call: TRBV28

cdr3_aa: CASSNTGRLSNGYTF
cdr3_nt: TGTGCCAGTAGTAATACGGGACGGCTGTCAAATGGCTACACCTTC
j_call: TRBJ1-2
clone_size: few
d_call: NA
v_call: TRBV19

cdr3_aa: CATSDFGLADARVTDTQYF
cdr3_nt: TGTGCCACCAGTGATTTCGGGCTAGCGGATGCACGGGTAACAGATACGCAGTATTTT
j_call: TRBJ2-3
clone_size: many
d_call: TRBD2
v_call: TRBV24-1